This TCR beta chain was captured in a study of cytomegalovirus exposure and HLA in healthy donors. Looking at the study overall: Prior work identified 95 million to 120 million unique TCR beta sequences in some 180 million T cells. Findings and caveats of the study: Earlier analysis looked at TCR beta V segments, and most were productive about 87% or about 30% of the time.

Note on this clone: The antigen is unknown.

A multiplex PCR was run with 60 Vbeta primers and 13 Jbeta primers. Some clones are missing from TCRdb's copy, which holds only in-frame ones; the method was immunoSEQ multiplex PCR. This table has some 150,000 clones, approximately 80% appearing once. Trimming cost V 1 base and J 3 bases; bases outside gene matches: 4. This CDR3 contains 15 residues. Germline V gene data show CDR1 as MDHEN and CDR2 as SYDVKM. The sequence was collected from a male donor in good health and CMV-seronegative. Sequenced material: PBMCs. The chain couples TRBV28 to TRBJ2-7, with 9 bases matching TRBD1. CDR3 region: CASSLSGTGSYEQYF. The DNA of the CDR3 is TGTGCCAGCAGTTTATCCGGGACAGGGAGCTACGAGCAGTACTTC.